This T cell receptor beta chain was recorded in a study of blood T cell repertoires in COVID-19. Under the authors' procedure: Reference gene primer amplification in the assay estimated nucleated cell counts. Repertoires were generated with immunoSEQ multiplex PCR, while TCRdb's copy carries only in-frame clones and drops some. V and J calls and clone size come straight from that table; D and trimming were deduced from the DNA. The sample includes approximately 350,000 clones, about 88% of them seen just once. This CDR3 has 13 residues. The V end was cut by 5 bases, the J end by 1 base, with 9 bases between. Germline V gene lookup returns CDR1 LGHDT and CDR2 YNNKEL (reference sequence). Recruitment covered 25 or so US areas and drew participants whose ages spanned about 18 to 90 years. Categorization into cohorts depended on clinical history that participants reported. Recovered participants had two consecutive negative NP/OP PCR tests, healthcare professional clearance, or symptom resolution.

Input material: PBMCs or T cells enriched from blood (not recorded which). This rearrangement joins TRBV3-1 (or the pseudogene TRBV3-2) to TRBJ2-7; D call uncertain. The receptor's source is a woman in her 30s who had recovered from COVID-19. CDR3 region: CASSFSPSYEQYF. CDR3 sequence (DNA): TGTGCCAGCAGCTTTTCCCCGTCCTACGAGCAGTACTTC.